Shown below are 2 T cell receptor beta chains from a single sample sequenced in a study of OX40 agonist ivuxolimab in advanced cancers. Libraries were prepared by immunoSEQ multiplex PCR; TCRdb keeps only in-frame clonotypes and omits some of them. The sample lists 30,000 to 40,000 clones, 80% to 95% seen once, with 20% to 25% in the top ten. This specimen consisted of CD4+ or CD8+ T cells sorted from blood, obtained in a trial of the OX40 agonist ivuxolimab. The receptors were gathered from an adult with an advanced solid tumor such as melanoma, head and neck, liver or kidney cancer.

The chain's CDR3 is CASSEARRGGNTEAFF. In DNA form, the CDR3 reads TGTGCCAGCAGTGAGGCCCGGAGAGGGGGCAACACTGAAGCTTTCTTT. The chain has TRBV2 and TRBJ1-1; the match to TRBD1 covers 7 bases. Per the germline V gene, CDR1 is SNHLY and CDR2 is FYNNEI. The CDR3 contains 16 residues. After removal of 3 bases from V and 2 bases from J, the junction contained 9 bases not matched to a gene. Together with reference TRBV2 and TRBJ1-1, the CDR3 gives the full variable domain: EPEVTQTPSHQVTQMGQEVILRCVPISNHLYFYWYRQILGQKVEFLVSFYNNEISEKSEIFDDQFSVERPDGSNFTLKIRSTKLEDSAMYFCASSEARRGGNTEAFFGQGTRLTVV.

With regard to this clone: At one of its ends the junction is not consistent with the germline gene, which may arise from a read error. V usage is TRBV6-6 and J usage is TRBJ1-1; D is uncertain. Germline V gene sequence: CDR1 MNHNY, CDR2 SVGAGI (reference sequence). This CDR3 is built from 13 residues. CDR3 loop: CASSYSGGQKRVF. For the CDR3, the DNA is TGTGCCAGCAGTTACTCCGGAGGGCAGAAACGGGTCTTT.